The clone carrying this T cell receptor beta chain was recorded a few times. Following extraction, RNA underwent reverse transcription to cDNA, which served as the sequencing template. Sequencing used immunoSEQ multiplex PCR; TCRdb keeps in-frame clones, though not all of them. The repertoire holds 150,000 to 200,000 clones, with 45% to 60% as singletons. The data derive from a study of CD8+ T cells in alopecia areata. About the study: Twice a day, 5 to 10 mg of oral tofacitinib was administered to treated patients. Tofacitinib treatment spanned 6 to 18 months, with 6 months off drug afterward.

V was pared by 2 bases and J by 1 base, with 2 bases between. From germline, CDR1 is MNHNY and CDR2 SVGAGI (reference sequence). The CDR3 has 12 amino acids. The treatment denotes: oral pan-JAK inhibitor, 5-10 mg twice daily. This specimen consisted of CD8+ T cells sorted from blood, obtained at week 52, from a patient treated with tofacitinib. The chain links TRBV6-6 to TRBJ1-1, with no clear D. This TCR was recovered from a human donor with alopecia areata. For the CDR3, the DNA is TGTGCCAGCAGTTACGAGAACACTGAAGCTTTCTTT. It specifies CASSYENTEAFF.